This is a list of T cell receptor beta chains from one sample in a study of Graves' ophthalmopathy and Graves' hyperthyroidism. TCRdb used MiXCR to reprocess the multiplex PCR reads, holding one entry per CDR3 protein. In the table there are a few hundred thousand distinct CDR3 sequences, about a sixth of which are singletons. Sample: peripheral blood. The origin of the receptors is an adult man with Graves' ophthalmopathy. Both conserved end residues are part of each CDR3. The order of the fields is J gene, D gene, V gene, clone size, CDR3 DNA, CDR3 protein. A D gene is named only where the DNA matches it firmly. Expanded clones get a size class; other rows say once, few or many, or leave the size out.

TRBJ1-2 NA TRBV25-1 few TGTGCCACCCAGGAGGGGTACTATGGCTACACCTTC CATQEGYYGYTF
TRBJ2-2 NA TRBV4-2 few TGTGCCAGCAGCCAACCCACCTTTGTTACCGGGGAGCTGTTTTTT CASSQPTFVTGELFF
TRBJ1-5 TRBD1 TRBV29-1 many TGCAGCGTTGCCGGGACAGGGGATCAGCCCCAGCATTTT CSVAGTGDQPQHF
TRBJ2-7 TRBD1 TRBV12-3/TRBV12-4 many TGTGCCAGCAGTTCGAAGGGGGCAGGGTCGAGAGAGCAGTACTTC CASSSKGAGSREQYF
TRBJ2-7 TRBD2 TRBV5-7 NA TGTGCCAGCAGCTTGTTTGAACTAGCGGGAGAGCAGTACTTC CASSLFELAGEQYF
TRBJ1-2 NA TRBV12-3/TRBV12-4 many TGTGCCAGCAGTTTCTCCAGGGGATTATCTGGCTACACCTTC CASSFSRGLSGYTF
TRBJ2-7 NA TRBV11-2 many TGTGCCAGCAGCTCCAGCGGAAGCTACGAGCAGTACTTC CASSSSGSYEQYF
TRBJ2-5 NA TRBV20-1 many TGCAGTGCCGGCGCACATGCGGAGACCCAGTACTTC CSAGAHAETQYF
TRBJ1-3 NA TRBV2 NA TGTGCCAGCCATGGGGTAGCAGGAAACACCATATATTTT CASHGVAGNTIYF
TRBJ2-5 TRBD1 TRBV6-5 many TGTGCCAGCAGTTATGGGACAGGCGCTCAAGAGACCCAGTACTTC CASSYGTGAQETQYF
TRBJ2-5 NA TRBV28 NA TGTGCCATAAAGGGGGGCCGAGAGACCCAGTACTTC CAIKGGRETQYF
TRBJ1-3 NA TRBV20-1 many TGCAGTGCTAGCCCGGGGAACTCTGGAAACACCATATATTTT CSASPGNSGNTIYF
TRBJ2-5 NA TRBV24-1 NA TGTGCCACCAGTGATTCTGGACAGATGTACCAAGAGACCCAGTACTTC CATSDSGQMYQETQYF
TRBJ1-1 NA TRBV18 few TGTGCCAGCTCATCACAGGGTGGGGGTAACACTGAAGCTTTCTTT CASSSQGGGNTEAFF
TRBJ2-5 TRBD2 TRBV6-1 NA TGTGCCAGCAGCCATCTCGGGACTAGCGGGGAAGAGACCCAGTACTTC CASSHLGTSGEETQYF
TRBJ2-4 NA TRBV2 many TGTGCCAGCAGTCTGCAGGGGAACATTCAGTACTTC CASSLQGNIQYF
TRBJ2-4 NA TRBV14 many TGTGCCAGCAGCCAAGCCGGATTTAGAAACATTCAGTACTTC CASSQAGFRNIQYF
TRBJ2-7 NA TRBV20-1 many TGCAGTGCTGGGGGACAAAGCTCCTACGAGCAGTACTTC CSAGGQSSYEQYF
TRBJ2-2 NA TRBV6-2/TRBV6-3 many TGTGCCAGCAACGATCGACAGGGAGGGACCGGGGAGCTGTTTTTT CASNDRQGGTGELFF
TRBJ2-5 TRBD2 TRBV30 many TGTGCCTGGAGTCTGGGACTAGCGAACCAAGAGACCCAGTACTTC CAWSLGLANQETQYF
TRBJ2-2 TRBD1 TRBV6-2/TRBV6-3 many TGTGCCAGCACCAGGGGGCTAAACACCGGGGAGCTGTTTTTT CASTRGLNTGELFF
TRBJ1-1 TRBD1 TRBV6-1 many TGTGCCAGCAGTGATCGCCAGGGGGTGAACACTGAAGCTTTCTTT CASSDRQGVNTEAFF
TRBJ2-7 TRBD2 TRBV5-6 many TGTGCCAGCAGCCAACTAGCGGGAGGCCGTTACGAGCAGTACTTC CASSQLAGGRYEQYF
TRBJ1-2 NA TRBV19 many TGTGCCAGTAGTATAGATTGGCCTTCCGATGGCTACACCTTC CASSIDWPSDGYTF
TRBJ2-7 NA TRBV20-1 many TGCAGTGCTCCGCAGGGGGGGCGGGACGAGCAGTACTTC CSAPQGGRDEQYF
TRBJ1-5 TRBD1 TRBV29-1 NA TGCAGCGTTGAACAGGGGGCCGGTCAGCCCCAGCATTTT CSVEQGAGQPQHF
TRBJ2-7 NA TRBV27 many TGTGCCAGCAGTTTATATGTGGGGGATTACGAGCAGTACTTC CASSLYVGDYEQYF
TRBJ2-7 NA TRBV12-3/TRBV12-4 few TGTGCCAGCAGTTTGGCGGGTGGGGGAACCTACGAGCAGTACTTC CASSLAGGGTYEQYF
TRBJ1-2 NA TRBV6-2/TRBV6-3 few TGTGCCAGCAGTCCCTCCCTTCCTTTGGGGTCCAATATTAACTATGGCTACACCTTC CASSPSLPLGSNINYGYTF
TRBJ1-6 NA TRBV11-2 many TGTGCCAGCAGGGGACCCGCCGGATCACCCCTCCACTTT CASRGPAGSPLHF
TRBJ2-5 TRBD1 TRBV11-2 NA TGTGCCAGCAGCCATCACTGGGGACAGCAAGAGACTCAGTACTTC CASSHHWGQQETQYF
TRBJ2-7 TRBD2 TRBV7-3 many TGTGCCAGCAGCCCGGGACTAGCGGGAGATCTCCCCTACGAGCAGTACTTC CASSPGLAGDLPYEQYF
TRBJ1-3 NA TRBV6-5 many TGTGCCAGCAGTTACGGGGGGTCCGGAAACACCATATATTTT CASSYGGSGNTIYF
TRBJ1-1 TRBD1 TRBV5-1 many TGCGCCAGCAGGAGACAGGGGGCGTTTGGTACTGAAGCTTTCTTT CASRRQGAFGTEAFF
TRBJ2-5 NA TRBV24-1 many TGTGCCACCAGTGAAGGGGTTCAAGGGACCCAGTACTTC CATSEGVQGTQYF
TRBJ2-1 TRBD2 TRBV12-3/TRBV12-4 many TGTGCCAGCAGCCGTAGCGGGGGGTCCTACAATGAGCAGTTCTTC CASSRSGGSYNEQFF
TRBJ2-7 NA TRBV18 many TGTGCCAGCTCACCACGGTCGGGCCTAACCTACGAGCAGTACTTC CASSPRSGLTYEQYF
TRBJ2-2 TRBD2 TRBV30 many TGTGCCTGGAGTGGACTAGCGAACGCGAACACCGGGGAGCTGTTTTTT CAWSGLANANTGELFF
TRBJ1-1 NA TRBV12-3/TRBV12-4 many TGTGCCAGCAACCTGGAGATGAACACTGAAGCTTTCTTT CASNLEMNTEAFF
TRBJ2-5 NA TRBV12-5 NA TGTGCTAAGCAGGGGTTGGAGACCCAGTACTTC CAKQGLETQYF
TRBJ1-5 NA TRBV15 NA TGTGCCACCAGCAGAGATCGAGGGAAGGGCCAGCCCCAGCATTTT CATSRDRGKGQPQHF
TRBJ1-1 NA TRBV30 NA TGTGCCTGGAGCCTAGGACAAAACACTGAAGCTTTCTTT CAWSLGQNTEAFF
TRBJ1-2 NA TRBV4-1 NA TGCGCCAGCAGCAGGGACTCCGGAGGGACCAACTATGGCTACACCTTC CASSRDSGGTNYGYTF
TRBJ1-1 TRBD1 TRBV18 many TGTGCCAGCTCACCCGGACAGGGGGCCGCTGAAGCTTTCTTT CASSPGQGAAEAFF
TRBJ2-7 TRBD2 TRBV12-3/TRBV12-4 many TGTGCCAGCAGCCATAGCGGGGGGGAGGAAGAGCAGTACTTC CASSHSGGEEEQYF
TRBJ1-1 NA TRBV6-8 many TGTGCCAGCAGATCACAGCTTCACACTGAAGCTTTCTTT CASRSQLHTEAFF
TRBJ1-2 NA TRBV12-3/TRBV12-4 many TGTGCCAGCAGTCGACCGCTCTCTACAAGGGGACTGAGTGGCTACACCTTC CASSRPLSTRGLSGYTF
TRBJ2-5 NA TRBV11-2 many TGTGCCAGCAGCTTGAATCAAGAGACCCAGTACTTC CASSLNQETQYF
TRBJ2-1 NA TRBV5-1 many TGCGCCAGCAGCTTTGATTTAGGCTCCTACAATGAGCAGTTCTTC CASSFDLGSYNEQFF
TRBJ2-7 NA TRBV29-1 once TGCAGCGTTGACAGGGGCGACGAGCAGTACTTC CSVDRGDEQYF
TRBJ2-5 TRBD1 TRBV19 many TGTGCCAGTGGGAACAGGGGCGCAGAGACCCAGTACTTC CASGNRGAETQYF
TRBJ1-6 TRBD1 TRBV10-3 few TGTGCCTCCCGGTCCGGGACAGGGTGGAATTCACCCCTCCACTTT CASRSGTGWNSPLHF
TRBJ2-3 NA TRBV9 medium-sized TGTGCCAGCAGCATCCGGGACACAGATACGCAGTATTTT CASSIRDTDTQYF
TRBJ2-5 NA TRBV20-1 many TGCAGTGCTAGTGCCGGGTTCAGAGAGACCCAGTACTTC CSASAGFRETQYF
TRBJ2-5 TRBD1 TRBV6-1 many TGTGCCGCCAGGGACAGCCAAGAGACCCAGTACTTC CAARDSQETQYF